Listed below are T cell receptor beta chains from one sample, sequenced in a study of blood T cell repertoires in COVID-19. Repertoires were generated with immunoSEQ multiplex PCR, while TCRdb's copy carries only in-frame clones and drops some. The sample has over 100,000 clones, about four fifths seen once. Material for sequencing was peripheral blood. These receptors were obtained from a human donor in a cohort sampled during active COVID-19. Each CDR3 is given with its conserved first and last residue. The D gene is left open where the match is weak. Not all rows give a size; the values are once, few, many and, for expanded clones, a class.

DNA: TGCGCCAGCAGCCTCCGGGTCCACGGCTCCTACGAGCAGTACTTC
CDR3: CASSLRVHGSYEQYF
J: TRBJ2-7
size: -
V: TRBV5-1
D: -

DNA: TGTGCCTGGTCCCCCGGGAGCTCTGGGGCCAACGTCCTGACTTTC
CDR3: CAWSPGSSGANVLTF
J: TRBJ2-6
size: few
V: TRBV30
D: -

DNA: TGTGCCAGAAGCTTGCTAGGATATAGCAATCAGCCCCAGCATTTT
CDR3: CARSLLGYSNQPQHF
J: TRBJ1-5
size: -
V: TRBV5-3
D: -

DNA: TGTGCCACCAGCAGGACTACAGGGGCTCAGGACACTGAAGCTTTCTTT
CDR3: CATSRTTGAQDTEAFF
J: TRBJ1-1
size: -
V: TRBV15
D: TRBD1

DNA: TGTGCCAGCAAGGGGCAGGGGGCAGATGGCTACACCTTC
CDR3: CASKGQGADGYTF
J: TRBJ1-2
size: -
V: TRBV7-3
D: TRBD1

DNA: TGTGCCAGCAGCCGACTTGACAGCAACTATGGCTACACCTTC
CDR3: CASSRLDSNYGYTF
J: TRBJ1-2
size: few
V: TRBV3-1/TRBV3-2
D: -

DNA: TGTGCCAGCTCAGAAAACTCCGGGACAGTGAACACTGAAGCTTTCTTT
CDR3: CASSENSGTVNTEAFF
J: TRBJ1-1
size: -
V: TRBV18
D: TRBD1

DNA: TGTGCCAGCAGCTTAGTCGGGGGGAGGAGCTCCTACGAGCAGTACTTC
CDR3: CASSLVGGRSSYEQYF
J: TRBJ2-7
size: -
V: TRBV11-2
D: TRBD2

DNA: TGTGCCAGTAGTACACAGGGGGTGTACGGCTACACCTTC
CDR3: CASSTQGVYGYTF
J: TRBJ1-2
size: -
V: TRBV19
D: TRBD1

DNA: TGTGCCAGCACCCGGGACTGGGGTCGGCCCCAGCATTTT
CDR3: CASTRDWGRPQHF
J: TRBJ1-5
size: few
V: TRBV6-5
D: -

DNA: TGTGCCAGCAGCCCCGGGACTAGCGGGGCCCTATCGGAGACCCAGTACTTC
CDR3: CASSPGTSGALSETQYF
J: TRBJ2-5
size: -
V: TRBV7-2
D: TRBD2

DNA: TGTGCCAGCAGCAACTCGACAGGAGTAAGCGAGCAGTACTTC
CDR3: CASSNSTGVSEQYF
J: TRBJ2-7
size: -
V: TRBV11-1
D: -

DNA: TGTGCCAGCAGCAAGGGACAGGAGGAAAAACTGTTTTTT
CDR3: CASSKGQEEKLFF
J: TRBJ1-4
size: -
V: TRBV11-3
D: TRBD1

DNA: TGTGCCAGCAGTTACAAGACAGGGTCGGGTAATATCGATGGCTACACCTTC
CDR3: CASSYKTGSGNIDGYTF
J: TRBJ1-2
size: -
V: TRBV6-2/TRBV6-3
D: TRBD1

DNA: TGTGCCAGTAGTACTGACAGGTACTCCTACGAGCAGTACTTC
CDR3: CASSTDRYSYEQYF
J: TRBJ2-7
size: few
V: TRBV19
D: -

DNA: TGTGCCATCAGTTCGGACAGGGTGGACGCCAATCAGCCCCAGCATTTT
CDR3: CAISSDRVDANQPQHF
J: TRBJ1-5
size: -
V: TRBV10-3
D: TRBD1

DNA: TGTGCCAGCAGTTACTCGAGTACTAGGAACGAGCAGTACTTC
CDR3: CASSYSSTRNEQYF
J: TRBJ2-7
size: -
V: TRBV6-2/TRBV6-3
D: -

DNA: TGTGCCAGCAGCTTAACTCTTCCCTACGAGCAGTACTTC
CDR3: CASSLTLPYEQYF
J: TRBJ2-7
size: -
V: TRBV5-8
D: -

DNA: TGTGCCAGCAGTGGACAGGGTCTTGGCTACGAGCAGTACTTC
CDR3: CASSGQGLGYEQYF
J: TRBJ2-7
size: -
V: TRBV2
D: TRBD1

DNA: TGTGCCAGTAGTATAGCTCAGGGGAATCAGCCCCAGCATTTT
CDR3: CASSIAQGNQPQHF
J: TRBJ1-5
size: few
V: TRBV19
D: -

DNA: TGCGCCAGCAGCTTGGGAGGACAGGCCTATGGCTACACCTTC
CDR3: CASSLGGQAYGYTF
J: TRBJ1-2
size: -
V: TRBV5-1
D: TRBD1

DNA: TGTGCCAGCAGCCAAGAATATCAGGGGAGCAATCAGCCCCAGCATTTT
CDR3: CASSQEYQGSNQPQHF
J: TRBJ1-5
size: -
V: TRBV4-2
D: -

DNA: TGTGCCAGCAGTCGGGGATTTGAAGCTTTCTTT
CDR3: CASSRGFEAFF
J: TRBJ1-1
size: -
V: TRBV12-3/TRBV12-4
D: -

DNA: TGTGCCAGCAGCTCTAGGGGAAATTCACCCCTCCACTTT
CDR3: CASSSRGNSPLHF
J: TRBJ1-6
size: -
V: TRBV5-5
D: -

DNA: TGTGCCAGCAGTTTAAGGGCTAGCGGGAGCGCAGATACGCAGTATTTT
CDR3: CASSLRASGSADTQYF
J: TRBJ2-3
size: -
V: TRBV2
D: TRBD2

DNA: TGTGCCATCAAGGGGCAGGGGATCAACAATGAGCAGTTCTTC
CDR3: CAIKGQGINNEQFF
J: TRBJ2-1
size: -
V: TRBV10-3
D: -

DNA: TGTGCCAGCAGCCCAACCCGGGGGAACACTGAAGCTTTCTTT
CDR3: CASSPTRGNTEAFF
J: TRBJ1-1
size: -
V: TRBV11-3
D: -

DNA: TGTGCCAGCAGCCGGGAACAGGGGGCGCGCGAGCAGTACTTC
CDR3: CASSREQGAREQYF
J: TRBJ2-7
size: once
V: TRBV11-2
D: TRBD1

DNA: TGTGCCAGCAGCGGAGGGGGACAGCTAACGTCCTACTACGAGCAGTACTTC
CDR3: CASSGGGQLTSYYEQYF
J: TRBJ2-7
size: -
V: TRBV11-2
D: -

DNA: TGTGCCAGCAGCCCGGGACAGACAATGAACACTGAAGCTTTCTTT
CDR3: CASSPGQTMNTEAFF
J: TRBJ1-1
size: -
V: TRBV2
D: TRBD1

DNA: TGTGCCAGCAGCCACCGGGGGGGATCCGACGAGCAGTACTTC
CDR3: CASSHRGGSDEQYF
J: TRBJ2-7
size: -
V: TRBV7-3
D: TRBD2

DNA: TGTGCCAGCAGCGGGACTAGCGGCCCCGGGGAGCTGTTTTTT
CDR3: CASSGTSGPGELFF
J: TRBJ2-2
size: -
V: TRBV9
D: TRBD2